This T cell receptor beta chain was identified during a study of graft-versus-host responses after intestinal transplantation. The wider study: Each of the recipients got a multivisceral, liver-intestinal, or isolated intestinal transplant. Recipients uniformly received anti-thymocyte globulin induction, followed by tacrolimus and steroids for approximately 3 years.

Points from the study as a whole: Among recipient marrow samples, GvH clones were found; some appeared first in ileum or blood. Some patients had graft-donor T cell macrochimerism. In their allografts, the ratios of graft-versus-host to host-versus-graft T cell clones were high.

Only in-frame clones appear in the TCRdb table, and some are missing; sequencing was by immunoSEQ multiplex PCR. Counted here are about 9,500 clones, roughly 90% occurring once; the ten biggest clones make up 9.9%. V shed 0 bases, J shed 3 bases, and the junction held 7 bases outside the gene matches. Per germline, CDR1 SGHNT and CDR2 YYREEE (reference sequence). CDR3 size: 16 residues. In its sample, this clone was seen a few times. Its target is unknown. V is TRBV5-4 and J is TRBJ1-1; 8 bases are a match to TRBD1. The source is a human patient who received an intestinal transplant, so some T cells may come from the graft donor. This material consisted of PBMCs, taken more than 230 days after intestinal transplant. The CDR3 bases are TGTGCCAGCAGCTTGGTCGGACAGGGTTTGGACACTGAAGCTTTCTTT. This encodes CASSLVGQGLDTEAFF.